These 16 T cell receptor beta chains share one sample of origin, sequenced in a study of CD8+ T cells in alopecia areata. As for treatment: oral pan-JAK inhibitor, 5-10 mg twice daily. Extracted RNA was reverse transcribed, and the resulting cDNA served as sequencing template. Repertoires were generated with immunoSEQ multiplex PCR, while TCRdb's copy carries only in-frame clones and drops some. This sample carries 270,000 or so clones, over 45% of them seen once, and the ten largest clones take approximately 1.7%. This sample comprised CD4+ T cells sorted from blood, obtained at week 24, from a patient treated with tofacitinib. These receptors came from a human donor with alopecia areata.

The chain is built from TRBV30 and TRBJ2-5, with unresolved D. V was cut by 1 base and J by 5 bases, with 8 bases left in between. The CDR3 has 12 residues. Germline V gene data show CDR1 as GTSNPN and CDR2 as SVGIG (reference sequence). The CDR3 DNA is TGTGCCTGGAGTGCGGTTGTGGAGACCCAGTACTTC. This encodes CAWSAVVETQYF.

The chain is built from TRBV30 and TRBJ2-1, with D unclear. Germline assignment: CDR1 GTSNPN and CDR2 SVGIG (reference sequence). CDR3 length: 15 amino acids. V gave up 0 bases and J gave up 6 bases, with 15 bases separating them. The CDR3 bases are TGTGCCTGGAGTGTACTGGTCAGGCTGGGCAATGAGCAGTTCTTC. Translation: CAWSVLVRLGNEQFF.

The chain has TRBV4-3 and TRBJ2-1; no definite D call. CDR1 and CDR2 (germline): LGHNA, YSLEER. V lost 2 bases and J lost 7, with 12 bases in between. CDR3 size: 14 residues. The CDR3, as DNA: TGCGCCAGCAGCCAACCAGGACGTTGGAATGAGCAGTTCTTC. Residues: CASSQPGRWNEQFF.

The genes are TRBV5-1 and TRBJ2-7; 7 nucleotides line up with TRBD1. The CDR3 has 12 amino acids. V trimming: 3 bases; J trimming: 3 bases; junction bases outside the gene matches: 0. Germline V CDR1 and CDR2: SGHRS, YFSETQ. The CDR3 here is CASSWDSYEQYF. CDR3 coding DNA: TGCGCCAGCAGCTGGGACAGCTACGAGCAGTACTTC.

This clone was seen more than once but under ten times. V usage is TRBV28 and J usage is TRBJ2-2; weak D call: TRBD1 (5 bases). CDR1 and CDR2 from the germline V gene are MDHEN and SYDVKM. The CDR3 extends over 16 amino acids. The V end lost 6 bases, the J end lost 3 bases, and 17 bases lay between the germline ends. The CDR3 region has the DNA TGTGCCAGCAGCAGTGGGCAGGGCGTTTACACCGGGGAGCTGTTTTTT. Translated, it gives CASSSGQGVYTGELFF.

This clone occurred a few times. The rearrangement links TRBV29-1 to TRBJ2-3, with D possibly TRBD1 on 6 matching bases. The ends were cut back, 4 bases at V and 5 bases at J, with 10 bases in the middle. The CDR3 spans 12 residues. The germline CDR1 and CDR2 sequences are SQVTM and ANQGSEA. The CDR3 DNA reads TGCAGCGTTGGACAGGCGGAAGATACGCAGTATTTT. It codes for CSVGQAEDTQYF.

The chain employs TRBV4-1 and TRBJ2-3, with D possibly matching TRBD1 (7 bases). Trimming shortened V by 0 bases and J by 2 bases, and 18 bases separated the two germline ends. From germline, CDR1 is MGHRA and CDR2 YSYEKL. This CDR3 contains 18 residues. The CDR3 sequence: CASSQDRRGQTYTDTQYF. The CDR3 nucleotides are TGCGCCAGCAGCCAAGATCGGAGGGGACAGACTTACACAGATACGCAGTATTTT.

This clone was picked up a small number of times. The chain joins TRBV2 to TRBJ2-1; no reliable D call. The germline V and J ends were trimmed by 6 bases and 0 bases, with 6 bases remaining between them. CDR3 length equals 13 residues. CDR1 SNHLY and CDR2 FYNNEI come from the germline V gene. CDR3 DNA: TGTGCCAGCAGGTCCGGCTCCTACAATGAGCAGTTCTTC. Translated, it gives CASRSGSYNEQFF.

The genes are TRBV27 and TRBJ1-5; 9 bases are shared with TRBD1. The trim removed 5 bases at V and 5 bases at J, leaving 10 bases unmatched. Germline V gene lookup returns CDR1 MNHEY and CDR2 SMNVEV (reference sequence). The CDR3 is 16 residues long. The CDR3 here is CASSPIYRGQDQPQHF. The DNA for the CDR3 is TGTGCCAGCAGTCCCATTTACAGGGGGCAGGATCAGCCCCAGCATTTT.

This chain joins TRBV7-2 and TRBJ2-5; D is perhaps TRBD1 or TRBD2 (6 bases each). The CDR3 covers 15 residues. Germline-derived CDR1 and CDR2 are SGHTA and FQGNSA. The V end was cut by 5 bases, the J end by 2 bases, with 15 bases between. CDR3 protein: CASSRSGGLQETQYF. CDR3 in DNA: TGTGCCAGCAGCCGGAGTGGGGGGCTTCAAGAGACCCAGTACTTC.

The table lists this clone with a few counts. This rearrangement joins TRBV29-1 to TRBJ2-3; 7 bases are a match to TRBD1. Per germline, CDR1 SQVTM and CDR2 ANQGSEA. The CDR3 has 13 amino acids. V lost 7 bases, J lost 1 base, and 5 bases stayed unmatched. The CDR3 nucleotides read TGCAGCGGTACAGGGGTGGGCACAGATACGCAGTATTTT. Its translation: CSGTGVGTDTQYF.

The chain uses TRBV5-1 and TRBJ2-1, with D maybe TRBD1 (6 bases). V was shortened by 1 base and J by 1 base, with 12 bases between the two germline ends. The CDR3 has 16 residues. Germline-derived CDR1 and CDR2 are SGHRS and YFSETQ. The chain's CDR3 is CASSLIGGASYNEQFF. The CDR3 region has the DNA TGCGCCAGCAGCTTGATTGGGGGCGCGTCCTACAATGAGCAGTTCTTC. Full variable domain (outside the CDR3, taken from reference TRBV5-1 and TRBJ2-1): KAGVTQTPRYLIKTRGQQVTLSCSPISGHRSVSWYQQTPGQGLQFLFEYFSETQRNKGNFPGRFSGRQFSNSRSEMNVSTLELGDSALYLCASSLIGGASYNEQFFGPGTRLTVL.

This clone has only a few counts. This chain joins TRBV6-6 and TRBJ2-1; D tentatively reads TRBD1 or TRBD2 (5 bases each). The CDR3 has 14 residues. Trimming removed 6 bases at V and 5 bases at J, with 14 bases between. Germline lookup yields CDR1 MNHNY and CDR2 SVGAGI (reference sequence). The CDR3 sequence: CASRERDVDNEQFF. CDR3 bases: TGTGCCAGCAGGGAACGGGACGTCGACAATGAGCAGTTCTTC.

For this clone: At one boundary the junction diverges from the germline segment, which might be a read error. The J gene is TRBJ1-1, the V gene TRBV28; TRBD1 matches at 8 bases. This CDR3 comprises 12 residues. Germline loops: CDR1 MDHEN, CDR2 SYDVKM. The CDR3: CVSQDRVRGAFF. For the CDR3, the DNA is TGTGTCAGCCAGGACAGGGTTCGGGGCGCTTTCTTT.

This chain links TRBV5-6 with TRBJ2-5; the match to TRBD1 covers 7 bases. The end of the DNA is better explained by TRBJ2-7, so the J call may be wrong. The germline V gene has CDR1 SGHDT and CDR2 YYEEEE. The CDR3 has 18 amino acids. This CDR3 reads CASSSTGWNRGFTYEQYF. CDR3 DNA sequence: TGTGCCAGCAGCTCAACCGGGTGGAACAGGGGATTCACCTACGAGCAGTACTTC.

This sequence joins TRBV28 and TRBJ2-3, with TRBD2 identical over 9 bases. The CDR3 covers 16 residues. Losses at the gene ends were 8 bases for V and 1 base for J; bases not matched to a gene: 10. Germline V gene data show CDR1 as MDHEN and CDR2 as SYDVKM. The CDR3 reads CASAGAIAGGTDTQYF. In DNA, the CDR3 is TGTGCCAGCGCAGGAGCCATAGCGGGGGGCACAGATACGCAGTATTTT.